This T cell receptor (beta chain) was found in a study of T cells in Graves' hyperthyroidism and ophthalmopathy. The CDR3 consists of 14 residues. Germline CDR1 is SGHAT and CDR2 is FQDESV (reference sequence). J lost 9 bases, V lost 5 bases, and 9 bases had no gene match. TCR beta CDR3 regions were amplified from RNA transcripts. First-round RT-PCR targeting the TCR CDR3 was performed with the HTBI primer set. From the multiplex PCR reads, TCRdb called clonotypes with MiXCR, one entry per CDR3 protein. The data contain about 260,000 distinct CDR3 sequences, 22% of them seen just once; the ten biggest clones take up 64%.

The chain combines TRBV11-1 with TRBJ2-1, with TRBD2 matching 8 bases. The material sequenced was blood. The clonotype was recovered from a young man with Graves' ophthalmopathy. The CDR3 bases are TGTGCCAGCAGCCCGGGACTAGATAGTACTGAGCAGTTCTTC. Translation: CASSPGLDSTEQFF.